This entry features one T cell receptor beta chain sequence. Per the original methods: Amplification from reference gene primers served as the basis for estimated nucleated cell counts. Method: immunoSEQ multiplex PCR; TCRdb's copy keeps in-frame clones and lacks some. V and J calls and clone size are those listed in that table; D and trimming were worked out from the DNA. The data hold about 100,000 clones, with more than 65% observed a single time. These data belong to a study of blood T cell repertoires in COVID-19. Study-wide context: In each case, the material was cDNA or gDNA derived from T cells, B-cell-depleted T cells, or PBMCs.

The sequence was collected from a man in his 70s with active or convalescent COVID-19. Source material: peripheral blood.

CDR3 in amino acids: CASRGLDTDTQYF. For the CDR3, the DNA is TGTGCCAGCCGGGGACTAGACACAGATACGCAGTATTTT. This chain uses TRBV6-5 with TRBJ2-3, with 8 bases fitting TRBD2. Germline CDR1 and CDR2: MNHEY and SVGAGI. Losses at the gene ends were 8 bases for V and 2 bases for J; bases not matched to a gene: 3. This CDR3 is built from 13 residues.